Each of the 21 T cell receptor beta chains below was sequenced from the same sample in a study of cytomegalovirus exposure and HLA in healthy donors. With 60 Vbeta and 13 Jbeta primers, the PCR was carried out. Data came from immunoSEQ multiplex PCR; TCRdb stores just in-frame clones and leaves some out. The data hold about 150,000 clones, with just under 80% observed a single time. The sample was PBMCs. The receptors shown here come from a woman in her 50s in good health and CMV-seropositive.

The chain has TRBV28 and TRBJ1-4; 10 positions agree with TRBD1. With V trimmed by 3 bases and J by 11 bases, 9 bases remained unmatched. CDR1 MDHEN and CDR2 SYDVKM come from the germline V gene. The CDR3 sequence is 15 residues long. The CDR3 sequence is CASSLARQGARKLFF. CDR3 nucleotides: TGTGCCAGCAGTTTGGCGAGACAGGGGGCCAGGAAACTGTTTTTT.

Only a few counts were recorded for this clone. V usage is TRBV29-1 and J usage is TRBJ1-2; the match to TRBD1 covers 10 bases. The CDR3 loop spans 13 amino acids. Trimming at V came to 3 bases and at J to 2 bases, leaving 0 bases not matched to a gene. Germline values: CDR1 SQVTM, CDR2 ANQGSEA. The CDR3 sequence: CSVETGGNYGYTF. The DNA of the CDR3 is TGCAGCGTTGAGACAGGGGGCAACTATGGCTACACCTTC. Full variable domain (rest looked up from reference TRBV29-1 and TRBJ1-2): SAVISQKPSRDICQRGTSLTIQCQVDSQVTMMFWYRQQPGQSLTLIATANQGSEATYESGFVIDKFPISRPNLTFSTLTVSNMSPEDSSIYLCSVETGGNYGYTFGSGTRLTVV.

V and J are TRBV10-3 and TRBJ1-3; D remains ambiguous. CDR1 and CDR2 (germline): ENHRY, SYGVKD. This CDR3 spans 12 amino acids. Trimming stripped 7 bases from V and 0 bases from J, with 4 bases between. This CDR3 reads CAITSSGNTIYF. Here the CDR3 DNA reads TGTGCCATCACGAGCTCTGGAAACACCATATATTTT.

On this clone itself: At one end the junction does not follow the germline gene, possibly because of a read error. The chain combines TRBV7-9 with TRBJ1-1, with a weak D call TRBD1 (6 bases). The CDR3 sequence is 11 residues long. Germline V CDR1 and CDR2: SEHNR, FQNEAQ (reference sequence). CDR3 coding DNA: TGTTCCAGCAGCTTAGCCAGGGGAGCTTTCTTT. This encodes CSSSLARGAFF.

The chain links TRBV28 to TRBJ2-7; D might be TRBD2 (5 bases). The CDR3 contains 15 residues. Germline V gene lookup returns CDR1 MDHEN and CDR2 SYDVKM. V shed 8 bases and J shed 0 bases, with 17 bases lying between them. The CDR3 sequence: CASFGRPGSSYEQYF. CDR3 in DNA: TGTGCCAGCTTCGGAAGACCGGGGAGCTCCTACGAGCAGTACTTC.

This clone was seen once. Other DNA sequences from this sample encode an identical CDR3 as well. The chain is built from TRBV13 and TRBJ2-5; the D gene is possibly TRBD1 (6 bases). The CDR3 is 13 residues long. The V and J ends lost 2 bases and 5 bases respectively, with 9 bases between them. Germline assignment: CDR1 PRHDT and CDR2 FYEKMQ (reference sequence). The CDR3 sequence: CASSLYGGETQYF. The CDR3, as DNA: TGTGCCAGCAGCTTATATGGGGGCGAGACCCAGTACTTC.

The chain has TRBV7-9 and TRBJ2-7, with unresolved D. The CDR3 has 16 amino acids. The germline V and J ends were trimmed by 2 bases and 1 base, with 15 bases remaining between them. CDR1 and CDR2 from the germline V gene are SEHNR and FQNEAQ (reference sequence). The CDR3 protein is CASSLLGGASSYEQYF. For the CDR3, the DNA is TGTGCCAGCAGCTTACTCGGCGGAGCCTCATCCTACGAGCAGTACTTC.

The genes are TRBV19 and TRBJ1-5; a weak D match, TRBD1 (5 bases). This CDR3 is 14 amino acids long. Germline CDR1 LNHDA, CDR2 SQIVND (reference sequence). V was shortened by 3 bases and J by 9 bases, with 15 bases between the two germline ends. The CDR3 here is CASSIQGSDRPQHF. The CDR3 DNA follows: TGTGCCAGTAGTATTCAGGGATCGGATCGGCCCCAGCATTTT.

The chain carries TRBV7-8 and TRBJ2-5; 11 bases are shared with TRBD1. The tail of the sequence fits TRBJ2-7 better, so the J call may be wrong. Germline V lookup: CDR1 SGHVS, CDR2 FQNEAQ. This CDR3 has 14 residues. The CDR3, as DNA: TGTGCCAGCAGCTCCGGACAGGGGGCGGGCGAGCAGTACTTC. Translated: CASSSGQGAGEQYF.

V is TRBV5-6 and J is TRBJ1-2, with 7 bases matching TRBD1. The ends lost 3 bases at V and 7 bases at J; junction bases unmatched: 12. Germline CDR1 is SGHDT and CDR2 is YYEEEE. The CDR3 is 15 residues long. Here the CDR3 DNA reads TGTGCCAGCAGCTCAAAAACCGGGACAGAGTCTGGCTACACCTTC. It codes for CASSSKTGTESGYTF.

The rearrangement links TRBV2 to TRBJ1-3; 9 bases fit TRBD1. Germline V gene lookup returns CDR1 SNHLY and CDR2 FYNNEI. With V trimmed by 4 bases and J by 8 bases, 3 bases remained unmatched. The CDR3 covers 13 residues. The DNA of the CDR3 is TGTGCCAGCAGTGGGGGACAGGGCTACACCATATATTTT. Translated, it gives CASSGGQGYTIYF.

V gene TRBV5-1 combines with J gene TRBJ1-6, with D perhaps matching TRBD1 (6 bases). The CDR3 is made up of 14 amino acids. Germline V gene sequence: CDR1 SGHRS, CDR2 YFSETQ. Trimming stripped 0 bases from V and 7 bases from J, with 8 bases between. This CDR3 is CASSLAQGNSPLHF. CDR3 DNA: TGCGCCAGCAGCTTGGCCCAGGGGAATTCACCCCTCCACTTT.

This clone occurred a few times. The chain employs TRBV4-2 and TRBJ2-7, with no clear D. V dropped 1 base and J dropped 5 bases, with 9 bases sitting between them. This CDR3 has 13 amino acids. Germline V gene data show CDR1 as LGHNA and CDR2 as YNFKEQ. The CDR3 is CASSQAHSNEQYF. In DNA, the CDR3 is TGTGCCAGCAGCCAAGCTCACTCTAACGAGCAGTACTTC.

The chain recombines TRBV12-5 with TRBJ1-2, with D possibly matching TRBD1 (6 bases). Germline CDR1 is LGHNT and CDR2 is FRNRAP. This CDR3 region has 17 residues. V was clipped by 0 bases and J by 0 bases, with 14 bases between them. This CDR3 reads CASGLVVGTLANYGYTF. DNA for the CDR3: TGTGCTAGTGGTTTGGTGGTGGGGACACTTGCTAACTATGGCTACACCTTC.

This chain's CDR3 is CASSDGGQRSSYNEQFF. CDR3 bases: TGTGCCAGCAGTGACGGGGGCCAGCGGTCTTCCTACAATGAGCAGTTCTTC. The chain employs TRBV6-4 and TRBJ2-1, with D possibly TRBD1 on 6 matching bases. Trimming left V 2 bases short and J 1 base short, with 15 bases between. The length of the CDR3 is 17 residues. The germline V gene encodes CDR1 MRHNA and CDR2 SNTAGT.

This sequence joins TRBV7-2 and TRBJ2-1; 15 bases fit TRBD2. This CDR3 region has 16 residues. Germline V lookup: CDR1 SGHTA, CDR2 FQGNSA. V lost 5 bases and J lost 7; bases outside the gene matches: 6. The CDR3: CASSPGLAGGLNEQFF. The CDR3, as DNA: TGTGCCAGCAGCCCCGGACTAGCGGGAGGGCTGAATGAGCAGTTCTTC.

CDR3 sequence: CASTRTGNSGNTIYF. The CDR3 DNA reads as TGTGCCAGTACTCGGACAGGGAACTCTGGAAACACCATATATTTT. The gene calls are TRBV19 and TRBJ1-3, with TRBD1 matching 8 bases. The germline gives CDR1 LNHDA, CDR2 SQIVND (reference sequence). This CDR3 has 15 amino acids. Trimming at V came to 7 bases and at J to 0 bases, leaving 5 bases not matched to a gene.

The chain employs TRBV25-1 and TRBJ2-1; TRBD2 matches 9 bases. The CDR3 has 15 amino acids. Germline V gene lookup returns CDR1 MGHDK and CDR2 SYGVNS. V was pared by 4 bases and J by 2 bases, with 3 bases of the junction left unmatched. The CDR3 region is CASSVGGGAYNEQFF. The CDR3 DNA sequence: TGTGCCAGCAGTGTTGGCGGGGGGGCCTACAATGAGCAGTTCTTC.

V and J are TRBV7-3 and TRBJ2-5, with a weak D call TRBD2 (7 bases). The assigned J gene may be wrong: the sequence end matches TRBJ2-7 better. The CDR3 has 13 residues. Germline V gene sequence: CDR1 SGHTA, CDR2 FQGTGA. This chain's CDR3 is CASSLIAGAEQYF. The CDR3 DNA is TGTGCCAGCAGCTTAATCGCGGGGGCCGAGCAGTACTTC.

The chain combines TRBV27 with TRBJ2-5; 10 nucleotides line up with TRBD1. The CDR3 has 16 residues. Germline V gene sequence: CDR1 MNHEY, CDR2 SMNVEV (reference sequence). Losses at the gene ends were 7 bases for V and 6 bases for J; bases not matched to a gene: 14. The CDR3 nucleotides are TGTGCCAGCAAGGCTTCCGAGACAGGGGGCCGGAAGACCCAGTACTTC. This codes for CASKASETGGRKTQYF.

This clone was counted only a few times. The chain combines TRBV30 with TRBJ1-5; D not certain. The V end was cut by 2 bases, the J end by 0 bases, with 5 bases between. Germline V gene data show CDR1 as GTSNPN and CDR2 as SVGIG (reference sequence). The CDR3 spans 13 residues. Written as DNA, the CDR3 is TGTGCCTGGAGTCTAAGTAGCAATCAGCCCCAGCATTTT. Its protein is CAWSLSSNQPQHF.